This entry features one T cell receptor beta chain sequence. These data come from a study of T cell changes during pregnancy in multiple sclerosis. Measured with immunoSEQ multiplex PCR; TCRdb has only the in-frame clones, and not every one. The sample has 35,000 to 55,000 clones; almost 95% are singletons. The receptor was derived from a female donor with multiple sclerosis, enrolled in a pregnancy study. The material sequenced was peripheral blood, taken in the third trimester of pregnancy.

The CDR3 region is CASSLLAGGPSNEQFF. CDR3 bases: TGTGCCAGCAGCTTGCTAGCGGGAGGGCCGAGCAATGAGCAGTTCTTC. The chain has TRBV5-6 and TRBJ2-1, with 12 positions matching TRBD2. The J segment lost 6 bases and the V segment lost 1 base, leaving 5 bases of the junction unmatched. The CDR3 is 16 residues long. Germline V gives CDR1 SGHDT, CDR2 YYEEEE.